This TCR delta chain was sequenced in a study of gamma-delta chains in newborns, infants, children. TCRdb reprocessed the reads through CATT. Here the sample spans about 11,000 delta-chain clones, approximately 9.1% being singletons. Germline V gives CDR1 TSESDYY, CDR2 QEAYKQQN. CDR3 length: 20 residues. With 2 bases clipped from V and 2 bases from J, the junction kept 7 bases outside the gene matches. The TCR was taken from a child who was a newborn, infant or young child, either healthy, febrile or measles-vaccinated (not recorded which). The sample taken for sequencing was blood. V and J are TRAV38-2/DV8 and TRDJ3; 13 bases align to TRDD3. The CDR3 loop reads CAYRSSLLGDTAWDTRQMFF. In DNA form, the CDR3 reads TGTGCTTATAGGAGTTCCCTACTGGGGGATACGGCCTGGGACACCCGACAGATGTTTTTC. Combining the CDR3 with reference TRAV38-2/DV8 and TRDJ3 gives the whole variable domain AQTVTQSQPEMSVQEAETVTLSCTYDTSESDYYLFWYKQPPSRQMILVIRQEAYKQQNATENRFSVNFQKAAKSFSLKISDSQLGDAAMYFCAYRSSLLGDTAWDTRQMFFGTGIKLFVEP.